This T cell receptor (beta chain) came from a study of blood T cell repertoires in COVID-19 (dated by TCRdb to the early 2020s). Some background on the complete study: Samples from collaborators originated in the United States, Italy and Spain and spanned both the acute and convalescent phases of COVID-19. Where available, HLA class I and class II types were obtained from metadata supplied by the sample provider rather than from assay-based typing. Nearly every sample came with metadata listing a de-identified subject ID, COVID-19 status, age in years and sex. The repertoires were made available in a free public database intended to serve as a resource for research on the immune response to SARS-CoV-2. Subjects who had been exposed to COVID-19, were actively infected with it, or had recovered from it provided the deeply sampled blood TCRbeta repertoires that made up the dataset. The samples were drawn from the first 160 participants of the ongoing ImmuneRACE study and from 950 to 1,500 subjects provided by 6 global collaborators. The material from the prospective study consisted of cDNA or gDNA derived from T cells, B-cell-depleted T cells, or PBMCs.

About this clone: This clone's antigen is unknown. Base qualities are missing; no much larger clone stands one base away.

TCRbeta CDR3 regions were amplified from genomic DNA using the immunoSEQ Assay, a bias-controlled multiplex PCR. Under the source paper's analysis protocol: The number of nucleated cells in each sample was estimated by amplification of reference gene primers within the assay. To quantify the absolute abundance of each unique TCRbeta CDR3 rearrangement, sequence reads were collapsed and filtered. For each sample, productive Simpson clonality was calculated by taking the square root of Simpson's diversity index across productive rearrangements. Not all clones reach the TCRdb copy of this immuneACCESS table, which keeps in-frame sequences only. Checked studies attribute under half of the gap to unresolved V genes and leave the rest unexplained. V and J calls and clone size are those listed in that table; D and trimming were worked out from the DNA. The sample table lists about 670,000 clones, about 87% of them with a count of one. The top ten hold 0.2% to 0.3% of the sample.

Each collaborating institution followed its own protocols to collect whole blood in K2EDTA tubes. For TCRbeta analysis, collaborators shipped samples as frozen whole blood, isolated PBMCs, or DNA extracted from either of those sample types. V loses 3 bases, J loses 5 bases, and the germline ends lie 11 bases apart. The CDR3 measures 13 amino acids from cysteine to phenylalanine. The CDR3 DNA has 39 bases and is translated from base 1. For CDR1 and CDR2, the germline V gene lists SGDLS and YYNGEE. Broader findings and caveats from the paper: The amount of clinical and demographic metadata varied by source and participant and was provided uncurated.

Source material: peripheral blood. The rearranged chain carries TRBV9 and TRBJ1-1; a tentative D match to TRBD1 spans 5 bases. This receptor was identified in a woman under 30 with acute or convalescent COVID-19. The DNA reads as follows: TGTGCCAGCAGCGCGTGGCAGGGAACTGAAGCTTTCTTT. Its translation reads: CASSAWQGTEAFF.